Presented here are 17 T cell receptor beta chains from one specimen sequenced in a study of radiotherapy plus CTLA-4 blockade in lung cancer. Sequencing was performed with immunoSEQ multiplex PCR; in TCRdb, only in-frame clones are kept and a portion is missing. The sample includes some 67,000 clones, around 77% of them seen just once. The source was peripheral blood, collected from a patient treated with radiotherapy plus ipilimumab. All receptors derive from a human donor with non-small cell lung cancer whose response to radiotherapy plus ipilimumab could not be evaluated. Some clones in this sample may be carry-over from other donors' samples.

The chain employs TRBV7-3 and TRBJ2-7; 11 bases are a match to TRBD2. With 2 bases clipped from V and 1 base from J, the junction kept 4 bases outside the gene matches. The germline CDR1 and CDR2 sequences are SGHTA and FQGTGA. The CDR3 contains 16 residues. The CDR3 loop reads CASSLVGTSGSYEQYF. The CDR3 DNA reads TGTGCCAGCAGCTTAGTCGGGACTAGCGGATCCTACGAGCAGTACTTC. The variable domain in full, with the rest retrieved from reference TRBV7-3 and TRBJ2-7, is GAGVSQTPSNKVTEKGKYVELRCDPISGHTALYWYRQSLGQGPEFLIYFQGTGAADDSGLPNDRFFAVRPEGSVSTLKIQRTERGDSAVYLCASSLVGTSGSYEQYFGPGTRLTVT.

This chain joins TRBV28 and TRBJ2-4; maybe TRBD2 (7 bases). The CDR3 covers 16 residues. Germline values: CDR1 MDHEN, CDR2 SYDVKM. Trimming removed 6 bases at V and 0 bases at J, with 15 bases between. The CDR3 DNA is TGTGCCAGCAGGGGGGGGACATTTCTAGCCAAAAACATTCAGTACTTC. It encodes CASRGGTFLAKNIQYF.

This clone has only one observation. It is unclear where the CDR3 begins or ends on the DNA, so no DNA is shown, and the CDR3 is as TCRdb lists it. This sequence joins TRBV5-1 and TRBJ2-5; TRBD2 is the table's D call and was not checked against the DNA. Counting both end residues, the CDR3 totals 14 amino acids. Germline CDR1 SGHRS, CDR2 YFSETQ. This CDR3 reads CASSSSGLQETQYF.

This clone was seen a handful of times. V usage is TRBV6-1 and J usage is TRBJ2-7; possible D gene TRBD2, 6 bases. The CDR3 is 14 residues long. Per the germline V gene, CDR1 is MNHNS and CDR2 is SASEGT. Trimming took 6 bases from V and 6 from J, leaving 18 bases between them. The CDR3 coding sequence is TGTGCCAGCAGCCAAAGTAGGGACTTTCTCGAGCAGTACTTC. Translation: CASSQSRDFLEQYF.

This chain uses TRBV5-1 with TRBJ1-4; 7 bases fit TRBD1. CDR1 SGHRS and CDR2 YFSETQ come from the germline V gene. Losses at the gene ends were 3 bases for V and 5 bases for J; bases not matched to a gene: 7. The CDR3 extends over 15 amino acids. CDR3: CASSSRQGGNEKLFF. As DNA, the CDR3 is TGCGCCAGCAGCTCGCGACAGGGAGGAAATGAAAAACTGTTTTTT. The whole variable domain, filled in from reference TRBV5-1 and TRBJ1-4, reads KAGVTQTPRYLIKTRGQQVTLSCSPISGHRSVSWYQQTPGQGLQFLFEYFSETQRNKGNFPGRFSGRQFSNSRSEMNVSTLELGDSALYLCASSSRQGGNEKLFFGSGTQLSVL.

This chain joins TRBV6-1 and TRBJ2-5, with TRBD2 identical over 9 bases. The CDR3 covers 15 residues. V dropped 11 bases and J dropped 5; count of bases not matched to a gene: 15. Germline assignment: CDR1 MNHNS and CDR2 SASEGT. CDR3 sequence: CAPGGLAGLGETQYF. In nucleotides, the CDR3 is TGTGCCCCCGGGGGGCTAGCGGGACTCGGGGAGACCCAGTACTTC.

This clone has just a few counts. V is TRBV2 and J is TRBJ1-2, with 12 bases matching TRBD1. Losses at the gene ends were 4 bases for V and 1 base for J; bases not matched to a gene: 7. Germline V gene data show CDR1 as SNHLY and CDR2 as FYNNEI. The CDR3 covers 17 residues. The CDR3 spells CASSVLGQGAINYGYTF. As DNA, the CDR3 is TGTGCCAGCAGTGTCTTGGGACAGGGGGCGATTAACTATGGCTACACCTTC.

The CDR3 is CASSERGWGGFVGTIYF. For the CDR3, the DNA is TGTGCCAGCAGTGAGAGGGGATGGGGGGGGTTTGTGGGCACCATATATTTT. This sequence joins TRBV6-1 and TRBJ1-3; D might be TRBD1 (5 bases). The germline V gene encodes CDR1 MNHNS and CDR2 SASEGT. The V end was cut by 3 bases, the J end by 9 bases, with 24 bases between. The CDR3 contains 17 residues.

This sequence joins TRBV19 and TRBJ2-1, with 11 bases fitting TRBD2. V lost 6 bases and J lost 4; bases outside the gene matches: 5. CDR1 LNHDA and CDR2 SQIVND come from the germline V gene (reference sequence). The CDR3 totals 15 residues. The CDR3: CASSTGLAVYNEQFF. The CDR3 DNA reads as TGTGCCAGTAGCACGGGACTAGCGGTTTACAATGAGCAGTTCTTC.

This rearrangement joins TRBV7-9 to TRBJ1-5, with a tentative D call TRBD1 (6 bases). Trimming pared 5 bases from V and 5 bases from J, leaving 10 bases between. Germline values: CDR1 SEHNR, CDR2 FQNEAQ (reference sequence). The CDR3 is 13 residues long. CDR3 amino acids: CASSPNRDQPQHF. CDR3 DNA sequence: TGTGCCAGCAGCCCCAACAGGGATCAGCCCCAGCATTTT.

The genes are TRBV30 and TRBJ2-5, with a tentative D call TRBD2 (5 bases). The germline CDR1 and CDR2 sequences are GTSNPN and SVGIG (reference sequence). The CDR3 is 12 amino acids. Between the trimmed V and J ends, which lost 4 bases and 3 bases, there was a span of 9 bases. The CDR3 DNA follows: TGTGCCTGGAATGGGCGGGAAGAGACCCAGTACTTC. It encodes CAWNGREETQYF. The entire variable domain, with the rest obtained from reference TRBV30 and TRBJ2-5, is as follows: SQTIHQWPATLVQPVGSPLSLECTVEGTSNPNLYWYRQAAGRGLQLLFYSVGIGQISSEVPQNLSASRPQDRQFILSSKKLLLSDSGFYLCAWNGREETQYFGPGTRLLVL.

The rearrangement links TRBV5-1 to TRBJ2-5; a possible D gene is TRBD2 (5 bases). V was pared by 0 bases and J by 5 bases, with 14 bases between. The CDR3 contains 15 residues. The germline gives CDR1 SGHRS, CDR2 YFSETQ. This CDR3 is CASSLESSGVETQYF. CDR3 DNA: TGCGCCAGCAGCTTGGAGAGTTCCGGGGTGGAGACCCAGTACTTC.

The rearrangement joins TRBV15 to TRBJ2-1; the D gene is possibly TRBD2 (7 bases). The V gene lost 0 bases and the J gene lost 3 bases, with 21 bases spanning the gap. Germline loops: CDR1 LNHNV, CDR2 YYDKDF (reference sequence). This CDR3 spans 19 amino acids. The CDR3 sequence: CATSRDSPVGGGVYNEQFF. In nucleotides, the CDR3 is TGTGCCACCAGCAGAGACTCCCCGGTAGGGGGGGGCGTCTACAATGAGCAGTTCTTC.

The rearrangement uses TRBV6-4 and TRBJ2-2; TRBD2 matches at 8 bases. This CDR3 has 16 amino acids. V was clipped by 2 bases and J by 5 bases; unmatched bases: 7. CDR1 and CDR2 from the germline V gene are MRHNA and SNTAGT. The CDR3 sequence is CASSDEAGVRTGELFF. The CDR3 nucleotides read TGTGCCAGCAGTGACGAAGCGGGGGTGAGGACCGGGGAGCTGTTTTTT.

The chain recombines TRBV28 with TRBJ2-1; TRBD2 aligns across 10 bases. J lost 4 bases, V lost 4 bases, and 7 bases had no gene match. The CDR3 is made up of 16 amino acids. Germline loops: CDR1 MDHEN, CDR2 SYDVKM. CDR3 region: CASSSPSGGVYNEQFF. The DNA of the CDR3 is TGTGCCAGCAGTTCCCCCAGCGGGGGGGTATACAATGAGCAGTTCTTC.

This chain connects TRBV6-5 to TRBJ2-1; 10 nucleotides match TRBD2. The CDR3 runs to 15 residues. V gave up 6 bases and J gave up 10 bases; unmatched junction bases: 12. The germline V gene encodes CDR1 MNHEY and CDR2 SVGAGI. The CDR3 loop is CASSPIAGGAGEQFF. The CDR3 bases are TGTGCCAGCAGCCCCATAGCGGGGGGTGCCGGGGAGCAGTTCTTC.

A remark on this clone: The sample contains more than one DNA sequence encoding this CDR3. The CDR3 DNA is TGTGCCAGCAGCTTGGGCAGGCAAGAGACCCAGTACTTC. This codes for CASSLGRQETQYF. The chain employs TRBV5-6 and TRBJ2-5; D unclear. The CDR3 spans 13 residues. Germline V gene data show CDR1 as SGHDT and CDR2 as YYEEEE. Trimming took off 0 bases at V and 2 bases at J, with 5 bases between the two ends.